Listed here are 23 T cell receptor beta chains from one sample, sequenced in a study of blood T cell repertoires in COVID-19. Data came from immunoSEQ multiplex PCR; TCRdb stores just in-frame clones and leaves some out. The sample gives approximately 360,000 clones, more than 75% of which show up once; about 0.89% is in the top ten. The sequenced sample consisted of PBMCs or T cells enriched from blood (not recorded which). These receptor sequences come from a woman in her thirties with acute COVID-19.

The count of this clone is one. The V call is TRBV6-5, the J call TRBJ2-7, with TRBD1 identical over 7 bases. This CDR3 has 14 residues. V trimming: 6 bases; J trimming: 1 base; junction bases outside the gene matches: 6. Germline V lookup: CDR1 MNHEY, CDR2 SVGAGI. The CDR3 nucleotides are TGTGCCAGCAGACGGGACAGCTTATCCTACGAGCAGTACTTC. Its translation: CASRRDSLSYEQYF.

The J gene is TRBJ2-7, the V gene TRBV12-3 or TRBV12-4; D is perhaps TRBD2 (6 bases). Trimming stripped 1 base from V and 6 bases from J, with 7 bases between. This CDR3 region has 12 residues. DNA for the CDR3: TGTGCCAGCAGTTTAGAAGCGGGCGAGCAGTACTTC. Protein: CASSLEAGEQYF.

This chain uses TRBV7-9 with TRBJ2-1, with 8 bases aligning to TRBD1. With V trimmed by 3 bases and J by 0 bases, 13 bases remained unmatched. There are 19 residues in the CDR3. Germline V gives CDR1 SEHNR, CDR2 FQNEAQ (reference sequence). The CDR3 bases are TGTGCCAGCAGCTTGGGCCCGGACAGGGTCGAAGGCTCCTACAATGAGCAGTTCTTC. This encodes CASSLGPDRVEGSYNEQFF.

V is TRBV2 and J is TRBJ1-3, with D maybe TRBD1 (5 bases). The germline V gene has CDR1 SNHLY and CDR2 FYNNEI. The germline V and J ends were trimmed by 5 bases and 4 bases, with 18 bases remaining between them. The CDR3 covers 16 residues. The CDR3 nucleotides are TGTGCCAGCAGTCCCCGGGGGGGGGAATTAGGAAACACCATATATTTT. Its translation: CASSPRGGELGNTIYF.

The CDR3 sequence is CAWTLIRTGGSPLHF. CDR3 coding DNA: TGTGCCTGGACTCTCATTCGGACAGGGGGTTCACCCCTCCACTTT. The V call is TRBV30, the J call TRBJ1-6, with 10 nucleotides matching TRBD1. CDR3 length equals 15 residues. Germline values: CDR1 GTSNPN, CDR2 SVGIG (reference sequence). V was pared by 4 bases and J by 9 bases, with 9 bases of the junction left unmatched.

The chain recombines TRBV5-5 with TRBJ1-2, with 8 bases aligning to TRBD1. This CDR3 has 14 residues. V shed 4 bases and J 4 bases; nucleotides not matched to a gene: 6. Germline CDR1 is SGHKS and CDR2 is YYEKEE (reference sequence). The CDR3 DNA sequence: TGTGCCAGCAGCCCGACAGGGGTCGGCTATGGCTACACCTTC. Amino acid sequence: CASSPTGVGYGYTF.

V and J are TRBV5-5 and TRBJ1-2; TRBD1 agrees at 11 bases. Germline V gene sequence: CDR1 SGHKS, CDR2 YYEKEE (reference sequence). The CDR3 length is 16 residues. The junction had 7 bases not matched to a gene; V was cut back by 3 bases and J by 3 bases. CDR3 sequence reads: CASSSGQGARDYGYTF. CDR3 DNA: TGTGCCAGCAGCTCCGGACAGGGGGCGCGGGACTATGGCTACACCTTC.

V gene TRBV7-9 combines with J gene TRBJ2-5; the match to TRBD1 covers 10 bases. The CDR3 sequence is 16 residues long. The junction had 10 bases not matched to a gene; V was cut back by 4 bases and J by 5 bases. Germline V gene lookup returns CDR1 SEHNR and CDR2 FQNEAQ (reference sequence). The DNA of the CDR3 is TGTGCCAGCAGCTCACTCAAGACAGGGGGCGGGGAGACCCAGTACTTC. Residues: CASSSLKTGGGETQYF.

This clone was detected a few times. V is TRBV27 and J is TRBJ1-1; D not certain. The CDR3 contains 14 residues. Trimming left V 4 bases short and J 10 bases short, with 19 bases between. Germline V CDR1 and CDR2: MNHEY, SMNVEV (reference sequence). The CDR3 here is CASSSQRTGSGAFF. DNA for the CDR3: TGTGCCAGCAGTTCCCAGAGGACCGGGAGTGGAGCTTTCTTT.

CDR3 sequence: CASSPGTQLAYNSPLHF. The CDR3 DNA sequence: TGTGCCAGCAGCCCCGGGACACAACTGGCCTATAATTCACCCCTCCACTTT. The J gene is TRBJ1-6, the V gene TRBV27; D might be TRBD1 (6 bases). Germline V gene sequence: CDR1 MNHEY, CDR2 SMNVEV (reference sequence). This CDR3 region has 17 residues. Trimming cost V 6 bases and J 2 bases, with 17 bases left between them.

The CDR3 region has the DNA TGTGCCACCAGCATTTTAGCGGGGTTCGAGACCCAGTACTTC. Translating it yields CATSILAGFETQYF. The rearrangement joins TRBV15 to TRBJ2-5; TRBD2 matches at 8 bases. Germline-derived CDR1 and CDR2 are LNHNV and YYDKDF (reference sequence). Losses at the gene ends were 4 bases for V and 5 bases for J; bases not matched to a gene: 6. This CDR3 is 14 amino acids long.

Regarding this clone: At one end the junction does not follow the germline gene, possibly because of a read error. CDR3 nucleotide sequence: TGTGCCAGCAGTGAACGGAGGAGACAGGGGCTTTCATTC. It encodes CASSERRRQGLSF. The rearrangement joins TRBV2 to TRBJ1-2; 8 bases match TRBD1. Germline V gene data show CDR1 as SNHLY and CDR2 as FYNNEI. CDR3 length: 13 amino acids.

The V call is TRBV27, the J call TRBJ1-1; TRBD1 might be the D (6 bases). V lost 10 bases, J lost 8 bases, and 14 bases lay in between. This CDR3 is 11 amino acids long. Looked up from germline, CDR1 is MNHEY and CDR2 is SMNVEV (reference sequence). CDR3: CATLTGLEAFF. CDR3 nucleotide sequence: TGTGCCACCTTAACAGGGCTCGAAGCTTTCTTT.

The V and J genes are TRBV6-5 and TRBJ1-1, with a weak D call TRBD1 (5 bases). V was trimmed by 1 base and J by 2 bases, leaving 8 bases between them. Germline CDR1 and CDR2: MNHEY and SVGAGI. This CDR3 contains 14 residues. The CDR3 reads CASSYWGLNTEAFF. CDR3 nucleotides: TGTGCCAGCAGTTACTGGGGCCTAAACACTGAAGCTTTCTTT.

The V gene is TRBV4-1, the J gene TRBJ1-6, with 9 positions matching TRBD1. The CDR3 is made up of 14 amino acids. Trimming cost V 4 bases and J 8 bases; bases outside gene matches: 3. In germline, CDR1 is MGHRA, CDR2 YSYEKL. The CDR3 nucleotides are TGCGCCAGCAGCCCGGGACAGGGTTATTCACCCCTCCACTTT. Translated, it gives CASSPGQGYSPLHF.

As concerns this clone: Other nucleotide sequences from this sample produce the same CDR3. The V call is TRBV9, the J call TRBJ1-5; D not resolved. This CDR3 has 15 amino acids. The V end lost 0 bases, the J end lost 4 bases, and 11 bases lay between the germline ends. Germline assignment: CDR1 SGDLS and CDR2 YYNGEE. The CDR3 sequence: CASSVDGGGNQPQHF. The CDR3 DNA follows: TGTGCCAGCAGCGTAGACGGCGGAGGAAATCAGCCCCAGCATTTT. The variable domain in full, with the rest retrieved from reference TRBV9 and TRBJ1-5, is DSGVTQTPKHLITATGQRVTLRCSPRSGDLSVYWYQQSLDQGLQFLIQYYNGEERAKGNILERFSAQQFPDLHSELNLSSLELGDSALYFCASSVDGGGNQPQHFGDGTRLSIL.

V usage is TRBV4-1 and J usage is TRBJ2-3, with 11 bases that match TRBD1. Germline V CDR1 and CDR2: MGHRA, YSYEKL. The CDR3 length is 19 residues. Trimming took 1 base from V and 5 from J; bases not matched to a gene: 14. CDR3 sequence: CASSQGAFSRTGGRDTQYF. CDR3 DNA sequence: TGCGCCAGCAGCCAAGGGGCCTTTAGTCGGACAGGGGGCAGAGATACGCAGTATTTT.

This chain joins TRBV5-1 and TRBJ2-1, with 7 positions matching TRBD1. With V trimmed by 4 bases and J by 1 base, 11 bases remained unmatched. Germline-derived CDR1 and CDR2 are SGHRS and YFSETQ. This CDR3 contains 17 residues. The CDR3 reads CASSLPWTGRSYNEQFF. The DNA for the CDR3 is TGCGCCAGCAGCCTCCCATGGACAGGTCGGTCCTACAATGAGCAGTTCTTC.

V usage is TRBV14 and J usage is TRBJ2-1; a possible D gene is TRBD2 (5 bases). Germline V gene lookup returns CDR1 SGHDN and CDR2 FVKESK. The germline V and J ends were trimmed by 4 bases and 2 bases, with 12 bases remaining between them. The CDR3 length is 15 residues. As DNA, the CDR3 is TGTGCCAGCAGCCGTATCTCCGGGGCCTACAATGAGCAGTTCTTC. This codes for CASSRISGAYNEQFF.

The chain joins TRBV4-2 to TRBJ1-4; D unresolved. CDR1 is LGHNA and CDR2 is YNFKEQ in the germline V gene. The germline V and J ends were trimmed by 0 bases and 8 bases, with 7 bases remaining between them. This CDR3 region has 13 residues. The chain's CDR3 is CASSQDTREKLFF. The CDR3 coding sequence is TGTGCCAGCAGCCAAGATACGCGAGAAAAACTGTTTTTT.

This rearrangement joins TRBV6-5 to TRBJ2-7; a weak D match, TRBD1 (6 bases). V was clipped by 6 bases and J by 2 bases, with 14 bases between them. This CDR3 contains 14 residues. Looked up from germline, CDR1 is MNHEY and CDR2 is SVGAGI. The CDR3 loop reads CASRQTGPPYEQYF. The CDR3 nucleotides read TGTGCCAGCAGGCAGACAGGACCCCCCTACGAGCAGTACTTC.

This clone was observed a few times. J is TRBJ2-1 and V is TRBV27; 8 bases fit TRBD1. CDR3 size: 14 residues. V was pared by 5 bases and J by 8 bases, with 8 bases of the junction left unmatched. CDR1 and CDR2 from the germline V gene are MNHEY and SMNVEV (reference sequence). CDR3 loop: CASSILRQGYEQFF. The CDR3 DNA follows: TGTGCCAGCAGTATACTTCGACAGGGGTATGAGCAGTTCTTC.

A few counts support this clone. The chain links TRBV27 to TRBJ2-7; 12 positions agree with TRBD2. The length of the CDR3 is 16 residues. From germline, CDR1 is MNHEY and CDR2 SMNVEV (reference sequence). Trimming cost V 6 bases and J 3 bases; bases outside gene matches: 9. The chain's CDR3 is CASRALAGGPFYEQYF. CDR3 DNA: TGTGCCAGCAGAGCCCTAGCGGGGGGGCCCTTCTACGAGCAGTACTTC.